This TCR beta chain emerged from a study of breast tumors, draining lymph nodes, adjacent tissues. Study-wide results and caveats: Luminal-like breast cancer showed significantly higher tumor–nontumor repertoire similarity than basal-like. Tumor T cell lymph node origin was a supported hypothesis, not proven. Tumor repertoires ranked between lymph nodes and nontumor tissue in diversity, with V and J gene preferences.

There are a few counts of this clonotype. The antigen remains undetermined. Germline V gene data show CDR1 as MDHEN and CDR2 as SYDVKM. The CDR3 is 14 residues long. V lost 10 bases and J 7 bases, leaving 20 bases between the germline ends. MiXCR, run by TCRdb on the multiplex PCR reads, gives a single entry per CDR3 protein. The sample consists of fewer than 150,000 distinct CDR3 sequences, about 20% of them appearing once. Samples came from axillary lymph nodes draining the breast cancer. The rearrangement links TRBV28 to TRBJ1-5; unclear D gene. The sample comprised axillary lymph node tissue. The receptor was derived from a female donor with breast cancer. Some clones in this sample may be carry-over from other donors' samples. DNA of the CDR3: TGTGCCACCAATGCTTCACCCGGGAGGCAGCCCCAGCATTTT. Protein product: CATNASPGRQPQHF.